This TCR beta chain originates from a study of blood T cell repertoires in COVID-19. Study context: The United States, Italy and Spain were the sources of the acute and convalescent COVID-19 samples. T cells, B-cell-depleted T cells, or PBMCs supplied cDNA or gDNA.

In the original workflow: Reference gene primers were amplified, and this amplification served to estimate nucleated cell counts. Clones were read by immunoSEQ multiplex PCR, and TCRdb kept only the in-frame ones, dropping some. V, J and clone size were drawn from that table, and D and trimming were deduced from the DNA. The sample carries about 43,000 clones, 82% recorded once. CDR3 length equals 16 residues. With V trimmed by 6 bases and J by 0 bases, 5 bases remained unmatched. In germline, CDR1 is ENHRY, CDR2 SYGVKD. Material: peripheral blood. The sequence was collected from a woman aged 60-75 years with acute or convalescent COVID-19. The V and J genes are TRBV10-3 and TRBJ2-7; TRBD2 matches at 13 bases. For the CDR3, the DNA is TGTGCCATCAGAGATGGACTAGCGGGGGACTCCTACGAGCAGTACTTC. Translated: CAIRDGLAGDSYEQYF.